These T cell receptor beta chains were read from a single sample in a study of blood T cell repertoires in COVID-19. Profiling relied on immunoSEQ multiplex PCR, and the TCRdb table lists in-frame clones only, not all of them. This table holds about 250,000 clones, approximately 84% found once. Sample: peripheral blood. Every receptor here comes from a person between 70 and 80 years old with COVID-19, enrolled during active disease. Both conserved end residues are part of each CDR3. Size is omitted from some rows. Given values are once, few, many or a class for expanded clones.

-,TRBV7-2,TRBJ2-7,CASSLSGGFYEQYF
-,TRBV5-5,TRBJ2-3,CASSLSRGTDTQYF
-,TRBV5-5,TRBJ2-3,CASSLVPGGTDTQYF
-,TRBV2,TRBJ1-1,CASSKGTGIMNTEAFF
once,TRBV28,TRBJ2-7,CASSLAGAGYEQYF
-,TRBV7-2,TRBJ2-3,CASARGGQTDTQYF
-,TRBV4-2,TRBJ1-2,CASSQDRQGGYGYTF
-,TRBV7-2,TRBJ2-3,CASSSVARGGPTDTQYF
-,TRBV11-2,TRBJ2-3,CASSSVPTYTQYF
-,TRBV11-2,TRBJ2-5,CASSYESGNPQETQYF
-,TRBV29-1,TRBJ1-6,CSVSRRETNSPLHF
-,TRBV5-1,TRBJ2-5,CASKPAGVRETQYF
-,TRBV4-3,TRBJ2-3,CASSRRGLAGGPTDTQYF
few,TRBV5-1,TRBJ2-7,CASSVGQVRGEQYF
large,TRBV7-8,TRBJ2-7,CASSAPGSSVYEQYF
-,TRBV7-2,TRBJ2-4,CASSSNRGRGDIQYF
few,TRBV10-3,TRBJ1-6,CAISESLAGAGNSPLHF
-,TRBV4-3,TRBJ1-2,CASSQDVLGGGREDYGYTF
-,TRBV10-3,TRBJ2-7,CAISEEGAGRYEQYF
-,TRBV11-2,TRBJ1-1,CASSPRLTGRLEAFF
once,TRBV5-6,TRBJ2-4,CASSILTGDKNIQYF
-,TRBV19,TRBJ1-4,CASNSYGQKLFF
-,TRBV9,TRBJ2-3,CASTSLGLTDTQYF
-,TRBV3-1/TRBV3-2,TRBJ2-3,CASRLLAGVGDTQYF
-,TRBV5-1,TRBJ2-1,CASSLGRKPSHNEQFF
-,TRBV11-3,TRBJ2-2,CASSLVRWGEGSTGELFF
-,TRBV6-5,TRBJ2-7,CASSYPGATGEQYF
-,TRBV5-1,TRBJ2-1,CASSLVAAGGQNEQFF
-,TRBV19,TRBJ2-7,CASSAGGRYEQYF
few,TRBV12-3/TRBV12-4,TRBJ1-1,CASSLSRVTEAFF